This entry lists 23 T cell receptor beta chains sequenced from one sample in a study of T cell changes during pregnancy in multiple sclerosis. Repertoires were generated with immunoSEQ multiplex PCR, while TCRdb's copy carries only in-frame clones and drops some. The table lists 65,000 to 80,000 clones, about 92% of them singletons. Sequencing used peripheral blood, obtained in the second trimester of pregnancy. The receptor source for this set is a female donor with multiple sclerosis, enrolled in a pregnancy study.

The V call is TRBV7-5, the J call TRBJ1-5; the table gives TRBD1 as D, unverified against the DNA. TRBV7-5 represents a pseudogene. The CDR3 has 16 residues. The CDR3 reads CARSAPKGMGNQPQHF. CDR3 nucleotides: TGTGCCAGAAGCGCTCCTAAGGGGATGGGCAATCAGCCCCAGCATTTT.

This clone was detected only once. V gene TRBV19 combines with J gene TRBJ2-3; TRBD1 might be the D (7 bases). The CDR3 totals 17 residues. Germline CDR1 is LNHDA and CDR2 is SQIVND (reference sequence). V was cut by 5 bases and J by 5 bases, with 23 bases left in between. The CDR3 here is CASSHERLASGGDTQYF. The CDR3 DNA sequence: TGTGCCAGTAGTCACGAACGGCTAGCGTCAGGGGGAGATACGCAGTATTTT.

CDR3 region: CASSSGASVSYEQYF. In nucleotides, the CDR3 is TGTGCCAGCAGCTCAGGGGCCTCGGTCTCCTACGAGCAGTACTTC. This chain links TRBV7-9 with TRBJ2-7, with a tentative D call TRBD1 (6 bases). This CDR3 comprises 15 residues. Per germline, CDR1 SEHNR and CDR2 FQNEAQ (reference sequence). Trimming stripped 4 bases from V and 0 bases from J, with 13 bases between.

The chain uses TRBV2 and TRBJ2-7, with D maybe TRBD2 (5 bases). This CDR3 contains 16 residues. Germline CDR1 SNHLY, CDR2 FYNNEI. Between the trimmed V and J ends, which lost 9 bases and 0 bases, there was a span of 21 bases. The CDR3 nucleotides are TGTGCCAGTGGTGAGGTTGGAGGCGACCGCTCCTACGAGCAGTACTTC. Amino acid sequence: CASGEVGGDRSYEQYF.

This sequence joins TRBV11-2 and TRBJ1-3; no firm D call. V was cut by 5 bases and J by 1 base, with 18 bases left in between. CDR3 size: 17 residues. Germline V CDR1 and CDR2: SGHAT, FQNNGV. DNA for the CDR3: TGTGCCAGCAGCAACATCCGGGGTTCCAGGTCTGGAAACACCATATATTTT. Translating it yields CASSNIRGSRSGNTIYF. Combining the CDR3 with reference TRBV11-2 and TRBJ1-3 gives the whole variable domain EAGVAQSPRYKIIEKRQSVAFWCNPISGHATLYWYQQILGQGPKLLIQFQNNGVVDDSQLPKDRFSAERLKGVDSTLKIQPAKLEDSAVYLCASSNIRGSRSGNTIYFGEGSWLTVV.

The chain employs TRBV29-1 and TRBJ2-7, with 7 bases fitting TRBD2. J lost 0 bases, V lost 7 bases, and 3 bases had no gene match. The CDR3 contains 12 residues. Germline V gene data show CDR1 as SQVTM and CDR2 as ANQGSEA. For the CDR3, the DNA is TGCAGCGGGGGGGGGAGCTCCTACGAGCAGTACTTC. Its translation is CSGGGSSYEQYF.

This rearrangement joins TRBV27 to TRBJ1-5, with 8 bases that match TRBD1. The CDR3 has 16 amino acids. CDR1 and CDR2 from the germline V gene are MNHEY and SMNVEV (reference sequence). The V and J ends lost 5 bases and 3 bases, in that order; junction bases with no gene match: 9. Here the CDR3 DNA reads TGTGCCAGCAGTACCCGACAGGGGCGATTCAATCAGCCCCAGCATTTT. Amino acid sequence: CASSTRQGRFNQPQHF.

The V gene is TRBV27, the J gene TRBJ2-7; a weak D match, TRBD2 (6 bases). Germline V gene sequence: CDR1 MNHEY, CDR2 SMNVEV (reference sequence). This CDR3 region has 13 residues. The ends were cut back, 4 bases at V and 2 bases at J, with 9 bases in the middle. This CDR3 reads CASSSGGPYEQYF. CDR3 nucleotide sequence: TGTGCCAGCAGTTCCGGGGGACCCTACGAGCAGTACTTC.

The chain joins TRBV5-4 to TRBJ2-2; D may be TRBD1 (6 bases). Trimming cost V 3 bases and J 1 base, with 7 bases left between them. The germline V gene has CDR1 SGHNT and CDR2 YYREEE (reference sequence). This CDR3 has 14 residues. CDR3 loop: CASSSDRNTGELFF. CDR3 bases: TGTGCCAGCAGCTCGGACAGGAACACCGGGGAGCTGTTTTTT.

There are a few counts of this clone. The chain combines TRBV9 with TRBJ1-2; no reliable D call. The germline V and J ends were trimmed by 3 bases and 8 bases, with 8 bases remaining between them. The length of the CDR3 is 11 residues. The germline gives CDR1 SGDLS, CDR2 YYNGEE. CDR3 nucleotides: TGTGCCAGCAGCGCAAGGGAGGGCTACACCTTC. This translates into CASSAREGYTF.

The chain uses TRBV4-2 and TRBJ1-5; tentative D call: TRBD1 (5 bases). Germline V lookup: CDR1 LGHNA, CDR2 YNFKEQ. The CDR3 is 16 amino acids. Trimming removed 0 bases at V and 0 bases at J, with 9 bases between. Here the CDR3 DNA reads TGTGCCAGCAGCCAAGATCCAGGGAATAGCAATCAGCCCCAGCATTTT. This gives the protein CASSQDPGNSNQPQHF.

In this sample, this clone turned up once. This chain joins TRBV2 and TRBJ2-2, with TRBD2 matching over 9 bases. CDR1 is SNHLY and CDR2 is FYNNEI in the germline V gene. This CDR3 is built from 14 residues. V shed 8 bases, J shed 9 bases, and the junction held 10 bases outside the gene matches. DNA of the CDR3: TGTGCCAGCTCCAGTGGACTAGCGTTCCGGGAGCTGTTTTTT. This gives the protein CASSSGLAFRELFF.

V gene TRBV4-1 combines with J gene TRBJ2-7, with TRBD1 matching 10 bases. The V segment lost 5 bases and the J segment 2 bases; nucleotides outside the gene matches: 6. Looked up from germline, CDR1 is MGHRA and CDR2 is YSYEKL. The CDR3 runs to 15 residues. The CDR3 DNA reads as TGCGCCAGCAGCACCCGGACAGGGGGGGCCTACGAGCAGTACTTC. It encodes CASSTRTGGAYEQYF.

A few counts support this clone. This chain joins TRBV13 and TRBJ2-7; no firm D call. Germline V gene data show CDR1 as PRHDT and CDR2 as FYEKMQ (reference sequence). There are 13 residues in the CDR3. V lost 1 base and J 6 bases, leaving 10 bases between the germline ends. CDR3 nucleotides: TGTGCCAGCAGCTTAGCTAAGAGTGGCGAGCAGTACTTC. This codes for CASSLAKSGEQYF.

V usage is TRBV10-2 and J usage is TRBJ2-5; 7 nucleotides line up with TRBD1. Unmatched junction bases numbered 8, after V lost 5 bases and J lost 5 bases. The CDR3 extends over 14 amino acids. CDR1 WSHSY and CDR2 SAAADI come from the germline V gene. CDR3 region: CASSYIVTGETQYF. DNA for the CDR3: TGCGCCAGCAGTTATATAGTGACAGGGGAGACCCAGTACTTC.

The chain recombines TRBV9 with TRBJ1-4; D gene uncertain. The V end was cut by 1 base, the J end by 8 bases, with 15 bases between. This CDR3 has 15 amino acids. The germline V gene encodes CDR1 SGDLS and CDR2 YYNGEE. In nucleotides, the CDR3 is TGTGCCAGCAGCGTAACCGGGTCAACGGGGGAAAAACTGTTTTTT. Translation: CASSVTGSTGEKLFF.

Note on this clone: Other DNA sequences from this sample encode an identical CDR3 as well. The genes are TRBV9 and TRBJ1-2, with D tentatively TRBD1 (6 bases). The CDR3 runs to 12 residues. CDR1 is SGDLS and CDR2 is YYNGEE in the germline V gene. V lost 0 bases, J lost 7 bases, and 7 bases lay in between. In DNA, the CDR3 is TGTGCCAGCAGCGTAGGAGGGGGTGGCTACACCTTC. Protein product: CASSVGGGGYTF.

The CDR3 nucleotides read TGTGCCAGCCCCCAGGGGATGAACACTGAAGCTTTCTTT. It translates to CASPQGMNTEAFF. The V gene is TRBV6-1, the J gene TRBJ1-1; TRBD1 might be the D (6 bases). The CDR3 has 13 amino acids. V was pared by 8 bases and J by 0 bases, with 10 bases between. CDR1 and CDR2 from the germline V gene are MNHNS and SASEGT.

The V and J genes are TRBV6-4 and TRBJ1-1; 9 bases map to TRBD1. Per the germline V gene, CDR1 is MRHNA and CDR2 is SNTAGT. CDR3 size: 13 residues. Trimming cost V 9 bases and J 1 base; bases outside gene matches: 3. The CDR3 reads CASGQGPNTEAFF. CDR3 sequence (DNA): TGTGCCAGTGGACAGGGGCCGAACACTGAAGCTTTCTTT.

This chain joins TRBV12-5 and TRBJ2-7, with D unresolved. Germline CDR1 and CDR2: LGHNT and FRNRAP. V lost 0 bases and J 5 bases, leaving 14 bases between the germline ends. This CDR3 has 15 residues. CDR3 nucleotides: TGTGCTAGTGGTTTGGTACTTGGGCACAGCCACGAGCAGTACTTC. This sequence encodes CASGLVLGHSHEQYF.

CDR3 coding DNA: TGTGCCAGCTCCTTGGCGGGGTTGTTCACTGAAGCTTTCTTT. As protein: CASSLAGLFTEAFF. The rearrangement joins TRBV2 to TRBJ1-1; no clear D gene. V was clipped by 8 bases and J by 4 bases, with 17 bases between them. The CDR3 runs 14 residues. Germline V gene sequence: CDR1 SNHLY, CDR2 FYNNEI.

J is TRBJ1-1 and V is TRBV11-3; D call uncertain. This CDR3 comprises 12 residues. Trimming shortened V by 5 bases and J by 5 bases, and 9 bases separated the two germline ends. Germline assignment: CDR1 SGHNT and CDR2 YENEEA. CDR3 in amino acids: CASSRGETEAFF. The DNA for the CDR3 is TGTGCCAGCAGCCGGGGAGAGACTGAAGCTTTCTTT.

This sequence joins TRBV5-1 and TRBJ2-7; 12 bases align to TRBD2. Germline assignment: CDR1 SGHRS and CDR2 YFSETQ. The CDR3 spans 15 residues. After removal of 4 bases from V and 3 bases from J, the junction contained 5 bases not matched to a gene. CDR3 loop: CASSPLAGGHYEQYF. CDR3 nucleotides: TGCGCCAGCAGCCCTCTAGCGGGGGGGCACTACGAGCAGTACTTC.